This T cell receptor beta chain is from a study of OX40 agonist ivuxolimab in advanced cancers. Study-wide points: No determination was made of the antigen specificity of the expanded peripheral T cells.

Only in-frame clones appear in the TCRdb table, and some are missing; sequencing was by immunoSEQ multiplex PCR. The sample carries over 60,000 clones, 85% to 90% recorded once. A remark on this clone: Its antigen is not identified.

Trimming cost V 6 bases and J 4 bases, with 13 bases left between them. Germline V gives CDR1 MNHEY, CDR2 SMNVEV (reference sequence). This CDR3 region has 14 residues. The TCR comes from an adult with an advanced solid tumor such as melanoma, head and neck, liver or kidney cancer. The rearrangement uses TRBV27 and TRBJ2-1, with D perhaps TRBD1 (6 bases). The sample was CD4+ or CD8+ T cells sorted from blood, taken in a trial of the OX40 agonist ivuxolimab. The CDR3 DNA sequence: TGTGCCAGCAGCCTCAACAGGGCTTACAATGAGCAGTTCTTC. It yields the protein CASSLNRAYNEQFF.